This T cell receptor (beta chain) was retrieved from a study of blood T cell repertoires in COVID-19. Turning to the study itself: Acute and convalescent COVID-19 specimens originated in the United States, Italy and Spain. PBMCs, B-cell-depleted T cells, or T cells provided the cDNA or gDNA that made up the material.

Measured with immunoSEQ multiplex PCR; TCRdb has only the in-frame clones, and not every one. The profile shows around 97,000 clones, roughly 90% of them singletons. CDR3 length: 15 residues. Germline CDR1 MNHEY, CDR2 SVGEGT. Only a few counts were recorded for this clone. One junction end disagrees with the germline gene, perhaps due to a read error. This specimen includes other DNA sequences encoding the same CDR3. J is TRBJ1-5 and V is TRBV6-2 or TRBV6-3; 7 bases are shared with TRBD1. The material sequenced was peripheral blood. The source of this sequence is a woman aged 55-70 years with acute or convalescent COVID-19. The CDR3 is CASSYSRGIGQPQHF. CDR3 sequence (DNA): TGTGCCAGCAGCTACTCCAGGGGGATCGGGCAGCCCCAGCATTTT.